This entry concerns a single T cell receptor (beta chain). In the source study's methods: Reference gene primer amplification gave nucleated cell count estimates. The data were produced by immunoSEQ multiplex PCR, yet TCRdb's version contains in-frame clones alone and is incomplete. Clone size and V and J calls were adopted from that table, with D and trimming inferred from the DNA. The table has over 600,000 clones, more than 80% seen once; the top ten hold approximately 0.3%. These data come from a study of blood T cell repertoires in COVID-19. Overall study context: Sites in the United States, Italy and Spain provided acute and convalescent COVID-19 samples.

CDR1 is GTSNPN and CDR2 is SVGIG in the germline V gene (reference sequence). CDR3 length: 16 residues. Trimming shortened V by 4 bases and J by 2 bases, and 15 bases separated the two germline ends. The source material was peripheral blood. The receptor was isolated from a woman younger than 35 with acute or convalescent COVID-19. The chain combines TRBV30 with TRBJ2-6, with D possibly TRBD1 on 6 matching bases. Here the CDR3 reads CAWTEDSLAGANVLTF. CDR3 DNA sequence: TGTGCCTGGACAGAGGACAGTCTCGCTGGGGCCAACGTCCTGACTTTC.